This is a list of T cell receptor beta chains from one sample in a study of PD-1 blockade in classical Hodgkin lymphoma. TCRdb keeps only in-frame clones here, not all; method: immunoSEQ multiplex PCR. In the table there are 45,000 to 50,000 clones, 80% of which are singletons. The sample consisted of peripheral blood mononuclear cells (PBMCs), taken before the second cycle of nivolumab. These TCRs come from a human donor with classical Hodgkin lymphoma. Each CDR3 is given without its conserved first and last residue. The size of a clone is reported for some rows only, either as once, few or many, or as a class for expanded clones.

J | V | size | CDR3
TRBJ1-3 | TRBV5-4 | - | ASSLSQAGMVSGNTIY
TRBJ1-2 | TRBV30 | - | AWRGRGQLGDYGYT
TRBJ2-5 | TRBV5-8 | - | ASGFGETQY
TRBJ2-3 | TRBV29-1 | few | SVGLGGHATQY
TRBJ2-5 | TRBV7-9 | - | ASDFPDPRIGQETQY
TRBJ1-1 | TRBV19 | - | ASSSFQQGARAF
TRBJ2-5 | TRBV4-3 | - | ASSQENGQGGAQY
TRBJ2-1 | TRBV11-2 | - | ASSFHWDTGYNEQF
TRBJ1-3 | TRBV4-2 | - | ASSHEDRRNTIY
TRBJ2-7 | TRBV18 | - | ASSGSREVREQY
TRBJ1-2 | TRBV6-5 | - | ASSLSEGYGYT
TRBJ2-2 | TRBV5-1 | few | ASRILAGDTGELF
TRBJ1-5 | TRBV6-4 | - | ASSDTGDGQPQH
TRBJ2-3 | TRBV6-1 | few | ASSVSRRITDTQY
TRBJ1-1 | TRBV6-5 | once | ASSYSRGDTEAF
TRBJ2-7 | TRBV10-2 | - | ASSELYEQY
TRBJ2-3 | TRBV6-5 | - | ASSYGGLEADTQY
TRBJ2-1 | TRBV28 | - | ASSQRRWVSGYNEQF
TRBJ2-7 | TRBV7-9 | - | ASRGSGSVPSEQY
TRBJ2-1 | TRBV19 | - | ASSIGPPQLYNEQF
TRBJ2-3 | TRBV29-1 | - | SARPSTDTQY
TRBJ1-1 | TRBV5-1 | - | ASSLDRGQNTEAF
TRBJ1-6 | TRBV27 | few | ASSLARNSPLH
TRBJ2-3 | TRBV7-2 | few | ASTLPPADTQY
TRBJ2-5 | TRBV9 | once | ASSVAIQGGGETQY
TRBJ2-7 | TRBV19 | - | ASSFGYEQY
TRBJ2-1 | TRBV10-3 | - | AIGQGKLIHNEQF
TRBJ1-2 | TRBV6-6 | - | ASSYGQRGNGYT
TRBJ1-5 | TRBV19 | - | ASKTTGTSNQPQH
TRBJ2-3 | TRBV7-2 | few | ASSLGRLGADTQY
TRBJ1-1 | TRBV30 | - | AWRPLRGPNTEAF
TRBJ2-5 | TRBV5-4 | few | ASSLGPPGRETQY
TRBJ1-3 | TRBV4-2 | - | ASSQETDRPGNTIY
TRBJ1-1 | TRBV20-1 | few | SAAGSTEAF
TRBJ2-7 | TRBV30 | - | AWSARTGGGYEQY